These 21 T cell receptor beta chains were sequenced from one sample in a study of T cells in Graves' hyperthyroidism and ophthalmopathy. TCR beta CDR3 sequences were amplified from RNA transcripts. An initial round of RT-PCR targeting the TCR CDR3 relied on the HTBI primer set. TCRdb reprocessed the multiplex PCR reads with MiXCR, giving one entry per CDR3 protein. The sample has roughly 350,000 distinct CDR3 sequences, roughly 13% seen once. Sample: blood. These receptors were collected from a woman under 40 with Graves' hyperthyroidism.

Concerning this clonotype itself: This could be a read error, since a much larger clone is one nucleotide away. V gene TRBV20-1 combines with J gene TRBJ2-1, with 7 positions matching TRBD1. The CDR3 loop spans 13 amino acids. Germline assignment: CDR1 DFQATT and CDR2 SNEGSKA (reference sequence). CDR3: CSSGQVTYNEQFF. The CDR3, as DNA: TGCAGCAGCGGACAGGTGACATACAATGAGCAGTTCTTC.

The sample holds many counts of this clonotype. The chain employs TRBV12-3 or TRBV12-4 and TRBJ2-7; D gene uncertain. The CDR3 consists of 13 residues. Trimming stripped 3 bases from V and 1 base from J, with 7 bases between. CDR3 region: CASSFGSSYEQYF. In DNA, the CDR3 is TGTGCCAGCAGTTTCGGATCGTCCTACGAGCAGTACTTC.

This clonotype was seen ten or more times. CDR3 DNA sequence: TGTGCCAGCACTCCAAGGTCGGGGATCAGGAACGAGCAGTACTTC. It codes for CASTPRSGIRNEQYF. This rearrangement joins TRBV27 to TRBJ2-7; the D gene is possibly TRBD2 (5 bases). Between the trimmed V and J ends, which lost 7 bases and 5 bases, there was a span of 21 bases. Germline V gives CDR1 MNHEY, CDR2 SMNVEV (reference sequence). The CDR3 runs to 15 residues.

The chain carries TRBV20-1 and TRBJ2-3; 11 bases are a match to TRBD2. Germline CDR1 and CDR2: DFQATT and SNEGSKA (reference sequence). The ends lost 3 bases at V and 1 base at J; junction bases unmatched: 3. The CDR3 is made up of 15 amino acids. CDR3 region: CSASGGLAGTDTQYF. Here the CDR3 DNA reads TGCAGTGCTAGTGGGGGACTAGCGGGCACAGATACGCAGTATTTT.

The genes are TRBV2 and TRBJ1-3; D not resolved. Trimming took 5 bases from V and 6 from J, leaving 8 bases between them. CDR1 is SNHLY, CDR2 FYNNEI, per germline. This CDR3 spans 12 amino acids. The CDR3 here is CASSYAANTIYF. The DNA for the CDR3 is TGTGCCAGCAGTTATGCTGCAAACACCATATATTTT.

In its sample, this clonotype was seen a few times. The rearrangement links TRBV9 to TRBJ2-7, with D perhaps TRBD1 (5 bases). This CDR3 is built from 13 residues. Germline loops: CDR1 SGDLS, CDR2 YYNGEE. The germline V and J ends were trimmed by 2 bases and 6 bases, with 12 bases remaining between them. The CDR3 bases are TGTGCCAGCAGCGTCGGCAGGGTGTCCGAGCAGTACTTC. This codes for CASSVGRVSEQYF.

V gene TRBV20-1 combines with J gene TRBJ1-2; D call uncertain. Germline CDR1 DFQATT, CDR2 SNEGSKA (reference sequence). The CDR3 is 10 amino acids. CDR3 sequence reads: CSAYIDGYTF. CDR3 nucleotides: TGCAGCGCCTATATCGATGGCTACACCTTC.

This clonotype was seen at least ten times. The rearrangement links TRBV6-1 to TRBJ2-6, with D hard to call. The CDR3 spans 15 residues. V was clipped by 6 bases and J by 1 base, with 10 bases between them. Germline CDR1 and CDR2: MNHNS and SASEGT. CDR3 sequence reads: CASSVGFSGANVLTF. CDR3 sequence (DNA): TGTGCCAGCAGCGTAGGTTTTTCTGGGGCCAACGTCCTGACTTTC.

This clonotype was seen ten or more times. This chain uses TRBV9 with TRBJ2-7; the match to TRBD2 covers 9 bases. The trim removed 4 bases at V and 0 bases at J, leaving 2 bases unmatched. The CDR3 covers 14 residues. Germline lookup yields CDR1 SGDLS and CDR2 YYNGEE. CDR3 sequence: CASSMTSGSYEQYF. CDR3 nucleotide sequence: TGTGCCAGCAGCATGACTAGCGGCTCCTACGAGCAGTACTTC.

This clonotype was counted many times. The chain recombines TRBV28 with TRBJ2-1; TRBD1 agrees at 10 bases. After removal of 6 bases from V and 6 bases from J, the junction contained 8 bases not matched to a gene. The germline gives CDR1 MDHEN, CDR2 SYDVKM. This CDR3 contains 15 residues. The CDR3 protein is CASRRQGAKGNEQFF. The CDR3 region has the DNA TGTGCCAGCAGGCGACAGGGGGCTAAGGGCAATGAGCAGTTCTTC.

J is TRBJ2-2 and V is TRBV19; a weak D match, TRBD2 (5 bases). This CDR3 has 15 residues. The V end lost 4 bases, the J end lost 0 bases, and 9 bases lay between the germline ends. CDR1 and CDR2 from the germline V gene are LNHDA and SQIVND (reference sequence). In nucleotides, the CDR3 is TGTGCCAGTAGTAGGGAGTCGGCGAACACCGGGGAGCTGTTTTTT. Residues: CASSRESANTGELFF.

With regard to this clonotype: A clone one base away is much larger, so this may be a read error. This chain links TRBV11-2 with TRBJ2-2; TRBD2 is a possible D gene (6 bases). CDR3 length equals 19 residues. Per the germline V gene, CDR1 is SGHAT and CDR2 is FQNNGV. The CDR3 is CASSLVGLATGANTGELLF. The CDR3 nucleotides are TGTGCCAGCAGCTTAGTGGGTTTGGCAACGGGAGCCAACACCGGGGAGCTGCTTTTT.

The chain links TRBV6-5 to TRBJ1-6; 8 bases are shared with TRBD1. CDR3 length equals 15 residues. With 4 bases clipped from V and 9 bases from J, the junction kept 8 bases outside the gene matches. Germline CDR1 is MNHEY and CDR2 is SVGAGI. The CDR3 DNA follows: TGTGCCAGCAGTTCCAGGGACAGGCGGGGTTCACCCCTCCACTTT. Its protein product is CASSSRDRRGSPLHF.

This clonotype was detected many times. The CDR3 reads CASSPTEYNEQFF. The CDR3 nucleotides are TGTGCCAGCAGCCCGACAGAATACAATGAGCAGTTCTTC. The rearrangement joins TRBV13 to TRBJ2-1; D possibly corresponds to TRBD1 (5 bases). CDR3 length: 13 amino acids. In germline, CDR1 is PRHDT, CDR2 FYEKMQ (reference sequence). V was clipped by 5 bases and J by 4 bases, with 9 bases between them.

In its sample, this clonotype was seen many times. V and J are TRBV7-2 and TRBJ2-1; D remains ambiguous. Germline V gene lookup returns CDR1 SGHTA and CDR2 FQGNSA. The CDR3 consists of 13 residues. V lost 4 bases and J 5 bases, leaving 9 bases between the germline ends. This CDR3 reads CASSSSRDNEQFF. CDR3 sequence (DNA): TGTGCCAGCAGCTCCTCTAGGGACAATGAGCAGTTCTTC.

This clonotype was seen many times. The DNA of the CDR3 is TGTGCCAGCACTTGGGGACGGGCTAGCACAGATACGCAGTATTTT. This gives the protein CASTWGRASTDTQYF. The chain is built from TRBV27 and TRBJ2-3; possibly TRBD1 or TRBD2 for D (5 bases each). The CDR3 consists of 15 residues. V was cut by 7 bases and J by 0 bases, with 14 bases left in between. In germline, CDR1 is MNHEY, CDR2 SMNVEV (reference sequence).

This clonotype was detected many times. V usage is TRBV20-1 and J usage is TRBJ1-2; D remains unclear. The germline V gene encodes CDR1 DFQATT and CDR2 SNEGSKA (reference sequence). With 6 bases removed from V and 13 bases from J, the gap between germline ends came to 9 bases. The CDR3 sequence is 8 residues long. CDR3 residues: CSASWGTF. As DNA, the CDR3 is TGCAGTGCCAGCTGGGGCACCTTC.

This clonotype was found many times. The chain couples TRBV6-2 or TRBV6-3 to TRBJ1-1; D unresolved. Germline V gene data show CDR1 as MNHEY and CDR2 as SVGEGT. Trimming pared 8 bases from V and 10 bases from J, leaving 11 bases between. CDR3 length equals 10 residues. The CDR3: CASGTGSAFF. The CDR3 nucleotides read TGTGCCAGCGGAACCGGGTCAGCTTTCTTT.

This clonotype has only a few counts. J is TRBJ2-1 and V is TRBV3-2; TRBD2, the D gene given by the table, was not confirmed from the DNA. TRBV3-2 is a recognized pseudogene. The CDR3 runs 14 residues. The CDR3 region is CASSQEKRVDEQFF. CDR3 coding DNA: TGTGCCAGCAGCCAGGAGAAGCGGGTTGATGAGCAGTTCTTC.

This clonotype was counted ten times or more. V usage is TRBV12-3 or TRBV12-4 and J usage is TRBJ2-1; 7 nucleotides align to TRBD1. V trimming: 5 bases; J trimming: 4 bases; junction bases outside the gene matches: 14. The CDR3 sequence is 17 residues long. CDR3 loop: CASSTLSFGTEYNEQFF. CDR3 coding DNA: TGTGCCAGCAGTACCTTATCTTTCGGGACAGAGTACAATGAGCAGTTCTTC.

V and J are TRBV29-1 and TRBJ2-7; perhaps D is TRBD1 or TRBD2 (6 bases each). Trimming shortened V by 4 bases and J by 2 bases, and 15 bases separated the two germline ends. The CDR3 is made up of 14 amino acids. Per germline, CDR1 SQVTM and CDR2 ANQGSEA. In DNA, the CDR3 is TGCAGCGTTGGGGGGGCGGGACGGGCCTACGAGCAGTACTTC. It specifies CSVGGAGRAYEQYF.